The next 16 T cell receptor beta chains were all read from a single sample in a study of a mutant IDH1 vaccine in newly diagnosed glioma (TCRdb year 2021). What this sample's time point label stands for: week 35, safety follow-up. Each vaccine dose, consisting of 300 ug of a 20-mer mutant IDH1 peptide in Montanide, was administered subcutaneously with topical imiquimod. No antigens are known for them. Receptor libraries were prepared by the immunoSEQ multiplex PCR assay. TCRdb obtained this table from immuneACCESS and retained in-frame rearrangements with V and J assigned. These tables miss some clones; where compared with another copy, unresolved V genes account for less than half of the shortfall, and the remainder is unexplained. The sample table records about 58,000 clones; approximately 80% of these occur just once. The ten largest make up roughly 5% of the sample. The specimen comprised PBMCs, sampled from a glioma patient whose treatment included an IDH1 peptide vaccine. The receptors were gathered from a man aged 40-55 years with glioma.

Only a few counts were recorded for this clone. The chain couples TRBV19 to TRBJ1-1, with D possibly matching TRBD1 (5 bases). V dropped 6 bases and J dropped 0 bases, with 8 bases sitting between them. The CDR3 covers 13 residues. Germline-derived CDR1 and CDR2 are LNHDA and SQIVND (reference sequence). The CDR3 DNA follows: TGTGCCAGTAGCTGGGGGATGAACACTGAAGCTTTCTTT. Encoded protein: CASSWGMNTEAFF.

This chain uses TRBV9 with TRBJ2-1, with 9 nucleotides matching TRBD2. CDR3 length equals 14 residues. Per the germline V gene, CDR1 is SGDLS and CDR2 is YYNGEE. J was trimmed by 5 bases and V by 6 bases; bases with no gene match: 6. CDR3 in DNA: TGTGCCAGCAACAGACTAGCGGAACACAATGAGCAGTTCTTC. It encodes CASNRLAEHNEQFF.

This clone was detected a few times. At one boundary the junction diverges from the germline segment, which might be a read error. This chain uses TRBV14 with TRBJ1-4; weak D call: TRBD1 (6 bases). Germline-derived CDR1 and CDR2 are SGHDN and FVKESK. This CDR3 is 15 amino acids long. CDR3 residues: CASSQGNRAGEKLFF. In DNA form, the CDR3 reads TGTGCCAGCAGTCAAGGGAACAGGGCGGGGGAAAAACTGTTTTTT.

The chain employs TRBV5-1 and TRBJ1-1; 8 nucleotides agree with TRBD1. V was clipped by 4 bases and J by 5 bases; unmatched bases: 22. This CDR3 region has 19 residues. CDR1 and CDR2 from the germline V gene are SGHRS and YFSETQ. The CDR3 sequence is CASSQEVRDSTGAYTEAFF. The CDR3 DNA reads TGCGCCAGCAGCCAGGAGGTACGAGATTCGACAGGGGCATATACTGAAGCTTTCTTT.

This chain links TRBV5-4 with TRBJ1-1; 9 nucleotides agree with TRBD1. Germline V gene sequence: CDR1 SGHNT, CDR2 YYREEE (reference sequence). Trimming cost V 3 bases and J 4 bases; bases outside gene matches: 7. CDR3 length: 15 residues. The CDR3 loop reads CASSSGTGYATEAFF. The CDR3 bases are TGTGCCAGCAGCTCCGGGACAGGGTACGCCACTGAAGCTTTCTTT.

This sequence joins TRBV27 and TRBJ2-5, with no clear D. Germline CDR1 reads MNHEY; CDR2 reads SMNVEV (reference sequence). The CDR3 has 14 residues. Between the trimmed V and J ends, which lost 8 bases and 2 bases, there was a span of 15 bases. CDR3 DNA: TGTGCCAGCCGACCCCCTGAAGGACAAGAGACCCAGTACTTC. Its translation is CASRPPEGQETQYF.

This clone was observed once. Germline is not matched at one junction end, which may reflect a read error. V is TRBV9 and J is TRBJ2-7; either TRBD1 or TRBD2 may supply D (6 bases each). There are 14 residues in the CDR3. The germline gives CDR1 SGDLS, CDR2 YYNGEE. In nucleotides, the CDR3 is TGTGCCAGCAGCCCTGGAGGGGGGTCCTCCGAGCAGTACTTC. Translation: CASSPGGGSSEQYF.

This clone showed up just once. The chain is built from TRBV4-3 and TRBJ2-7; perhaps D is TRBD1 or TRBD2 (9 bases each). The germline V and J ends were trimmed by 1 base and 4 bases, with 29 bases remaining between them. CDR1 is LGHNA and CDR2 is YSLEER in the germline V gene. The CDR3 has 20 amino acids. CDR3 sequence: CASSQASWDRDTSGWYEQYF. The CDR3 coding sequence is TGCGCCAGCAGCCAAGCGTCATGGGACAGGGATACTAGCGGGTGGTACGAGCAGTACTTC.

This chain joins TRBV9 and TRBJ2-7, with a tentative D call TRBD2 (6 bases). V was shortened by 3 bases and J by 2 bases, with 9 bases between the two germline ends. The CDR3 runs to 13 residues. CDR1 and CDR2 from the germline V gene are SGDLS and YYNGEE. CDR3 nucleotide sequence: TGTGCCAGCAGCGAGGGACTTGCCTACGAGCAGTACTTC. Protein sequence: CASSEGLAYEQYF. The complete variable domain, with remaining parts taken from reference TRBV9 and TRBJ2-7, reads DSGVTQTPKHLITATGQRVTLRCSPRSGDLSVYWYQQSLDQGLQFLIQYYNGEERAKGNILERFSAQQFPDLHSELNLSSLELGDSALYFCASSEGLAYEQYFGPGTRLTVT.

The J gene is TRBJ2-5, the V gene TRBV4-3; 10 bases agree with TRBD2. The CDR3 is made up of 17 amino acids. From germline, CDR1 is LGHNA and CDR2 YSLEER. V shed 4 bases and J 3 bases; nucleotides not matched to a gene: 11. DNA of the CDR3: TGCGCCAGCAGCCCGTATCTTAGCGGGGGGTACGAAGAGACCCAGTACTTC. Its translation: CASSPYLSGGYEETQYF.

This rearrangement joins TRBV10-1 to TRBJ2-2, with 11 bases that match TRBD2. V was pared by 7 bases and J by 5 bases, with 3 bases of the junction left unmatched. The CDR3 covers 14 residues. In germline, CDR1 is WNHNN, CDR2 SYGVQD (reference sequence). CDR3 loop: CASKTSGSTGELFF. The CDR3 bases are TGCGCCAGCAAAACTAGCGGGAGTACCGGGGAGCTGTTTTTT.

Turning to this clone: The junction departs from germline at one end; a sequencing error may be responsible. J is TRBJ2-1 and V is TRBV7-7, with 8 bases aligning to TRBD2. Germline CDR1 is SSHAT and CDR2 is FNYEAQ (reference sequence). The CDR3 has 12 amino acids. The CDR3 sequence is CASSLAGLNLVF. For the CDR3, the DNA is TGTGCTAGCAGCTTAGCGGGACTTAATTTGGTCTTC.

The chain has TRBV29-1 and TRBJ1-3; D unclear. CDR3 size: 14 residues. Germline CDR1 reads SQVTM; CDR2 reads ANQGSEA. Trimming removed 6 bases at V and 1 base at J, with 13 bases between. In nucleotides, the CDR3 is TGCAGCGTCTCCCGATGGGAGTCTGGAAACACCATATATTTT. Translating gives CSVSRWESGNTIYF.

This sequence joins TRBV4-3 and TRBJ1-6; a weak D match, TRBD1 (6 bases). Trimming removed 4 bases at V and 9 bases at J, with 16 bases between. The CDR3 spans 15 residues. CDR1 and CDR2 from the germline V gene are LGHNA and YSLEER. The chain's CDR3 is CASSLITGRGSPLHF. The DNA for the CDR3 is TGCGCCAGCAGCCTCATAACTGGCAGGGGTTCACCCCTCCACTTT.

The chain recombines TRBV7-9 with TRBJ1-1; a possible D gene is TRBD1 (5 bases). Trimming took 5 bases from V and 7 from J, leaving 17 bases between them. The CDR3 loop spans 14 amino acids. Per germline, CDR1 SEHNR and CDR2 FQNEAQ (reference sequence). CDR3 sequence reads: CASSPTGERSEAFF. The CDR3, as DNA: TGTGCCAGCAGCCCAACGGGGGAGAGGAGTGAAGCTTTCTTT.

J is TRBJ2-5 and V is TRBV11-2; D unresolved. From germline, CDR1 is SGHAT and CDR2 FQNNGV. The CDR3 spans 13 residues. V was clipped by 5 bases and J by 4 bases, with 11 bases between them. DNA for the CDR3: TGTGCCAGCAGCCGTCCCGGACGAGAGACCCAGTACTTC. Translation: CASSRPGRETQYF.